The T cell receptor beta chain described here comes from a study of Ad26.COV2.S vaccination and SARS-CoV-2 variants. The repertoire was sequenced with immunoSEQ multiplex PCR; TCRdb's copy has only in-frame clones and lacks some. The sample lists about 400,000 clones, around nine tenths occurring once. The junction had 2 bases not matched to a gene; V was cut back by 0 bases and J by 3 bases. CDR1 SGHDT and CDR2 YYEEEE come from the germline V gene. CDR3 length: 15 amino acids. Treatment described: over 15 received Ad26.COV2.S at low or high dose, single or two shots; 5 received placebo; per-sample allocation not given. The samples date from day 63 after the first vaccine or placebo injection.

The J gene is TRBJ1-1, the V gene TRBV5-6; 10 bases map to TRBD1. This sequence was found in a person aged 18 to 59 who received the Ad26.COV2.S COVID-19 vaccine or a placebo. The starting material was peripheral blood, obtained in a trial of Ad26.COV2.S vaccine versus placebo. The CDR3 bases are TGTGCCAGCAGCTTGGTGGGGACAGGGGACACTGAAGCTTTCTTT. Translation: CASSLVGTGDTEAFF. The variable domain in full, with the rest retrieved from reference TRBV5-6 and TRBJ1-1, is DAGVTQSPTHLIKTRGQQVTLRCSPKSGHDTVSWYQQALGQGPQFIFQYYEEEERQRGNFPDRFSGHQFPNYSSELNVNALLLGDSALYLCASSLVGTGDTEAFFGQGTRLTVV.